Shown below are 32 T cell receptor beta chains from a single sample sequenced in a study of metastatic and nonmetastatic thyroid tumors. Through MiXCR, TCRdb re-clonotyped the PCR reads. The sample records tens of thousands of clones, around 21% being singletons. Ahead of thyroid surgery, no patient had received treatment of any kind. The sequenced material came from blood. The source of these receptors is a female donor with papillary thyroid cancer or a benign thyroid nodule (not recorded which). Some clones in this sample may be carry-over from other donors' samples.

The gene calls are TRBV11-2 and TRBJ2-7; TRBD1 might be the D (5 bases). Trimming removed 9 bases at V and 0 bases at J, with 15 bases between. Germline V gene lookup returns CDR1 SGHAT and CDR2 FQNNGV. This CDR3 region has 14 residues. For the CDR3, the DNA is TGTGCCAGAAGCAGGGTATACTCCTCCTACGAGCAGTACTTC. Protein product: CARSRVYSSYEQYF.

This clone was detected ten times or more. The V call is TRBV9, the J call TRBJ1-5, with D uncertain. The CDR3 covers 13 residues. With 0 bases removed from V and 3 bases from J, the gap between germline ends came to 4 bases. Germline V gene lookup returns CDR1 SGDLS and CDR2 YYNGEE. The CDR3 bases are TGTGCCAGCAGCGTAGCCCCCAATCAGCCCCAGCATTTT. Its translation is CASSVAPNQPQHF.

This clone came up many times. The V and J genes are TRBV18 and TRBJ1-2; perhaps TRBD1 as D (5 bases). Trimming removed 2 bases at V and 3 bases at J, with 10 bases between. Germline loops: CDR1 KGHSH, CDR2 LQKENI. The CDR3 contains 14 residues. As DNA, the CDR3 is TGTGCCAGCTCACCAGCCAGGGACCACTATGGCTACACCTTC. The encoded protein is CASSPARDHYGYTF.

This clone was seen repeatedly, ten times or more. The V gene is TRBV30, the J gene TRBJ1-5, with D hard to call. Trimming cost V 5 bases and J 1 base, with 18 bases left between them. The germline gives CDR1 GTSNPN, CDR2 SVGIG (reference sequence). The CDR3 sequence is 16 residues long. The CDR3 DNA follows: TGTGCCTGGCAGGCTGAGACGGGGAGGAGCAATCAGCCCCAGCATTTT. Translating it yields CAWQAETGRSNQPQHF. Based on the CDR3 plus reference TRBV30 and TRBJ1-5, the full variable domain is SQTIHQWPATLVQPVGSPLSLECTVEGTSNPNLYWYRQAAGRGLQLLFYSVGIGQISSEVPQNLSASRPQDRQFILSSKKLLLSDSGFYLCAWQAETGRSNQPQHFGDGTRLSIL.

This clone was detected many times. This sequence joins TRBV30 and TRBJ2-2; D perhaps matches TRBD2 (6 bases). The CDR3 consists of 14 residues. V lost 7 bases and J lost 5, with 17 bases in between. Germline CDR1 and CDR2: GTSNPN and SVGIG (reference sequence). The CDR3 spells CASTRDGGTGELFF. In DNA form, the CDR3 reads TGTGCCTCCACCCGGGACGGAGGGACCGGGGAGCTGTTTTTT.

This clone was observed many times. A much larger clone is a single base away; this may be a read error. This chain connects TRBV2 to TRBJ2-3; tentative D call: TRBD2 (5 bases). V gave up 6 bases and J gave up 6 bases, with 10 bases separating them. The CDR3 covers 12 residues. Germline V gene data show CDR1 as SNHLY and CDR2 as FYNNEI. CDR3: CASREEVDTQYF. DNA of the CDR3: TGTGCCAGCAGGGAGGAGGTGGATACGCAGTATTTT.

The CDR3 is CASSFISGSSYEQYF. The DNA of the CDR3 is TGCGCCAGCAGCTTTATATCGGGTTCCTCCTACGAGCAGTACTTC. The chain couples TRBV5-1 to TRBJ2-7; D is unresolved. Deletions cut 2 bases from V and 0 bases from J, with 12 bases between. Germline V gene lookup returns CDR1 SGHRS and CDR2 YFSETQ. The CDR3 has 15 amino acids. The entire variable domain, with the rest obtained from reference TRBV5-1 and TRBJ2-7, is as follows: KAGVTQTPRYLIKTRGQQVTLSCSPISGHRSVSWYQQTPGQGLQFLFEYFSETQRNKGNFPGRFSGRQFSNSRSEMNVSTLELGDSALYLCASSFISGSSYEQYFGPGTRLTVT.

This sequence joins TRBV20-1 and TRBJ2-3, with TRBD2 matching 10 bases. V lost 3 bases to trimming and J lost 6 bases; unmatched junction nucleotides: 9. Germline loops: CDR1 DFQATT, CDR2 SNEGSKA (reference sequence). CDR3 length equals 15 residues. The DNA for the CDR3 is TGCAGTGCTAGGGGGGCTAGCGGGAGAGGGGATACGCAGTATTTT. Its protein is CSARGASGRGDTQYF.

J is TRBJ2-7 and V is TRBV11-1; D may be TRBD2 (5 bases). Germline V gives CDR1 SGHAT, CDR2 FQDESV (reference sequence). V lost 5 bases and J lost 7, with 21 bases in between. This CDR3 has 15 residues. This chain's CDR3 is CASSLPSGIFREQYF. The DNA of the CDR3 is TGTGCCAGCAGCCTCCCATCGGGGATCTTTAGGGAGCAGTACTTC.

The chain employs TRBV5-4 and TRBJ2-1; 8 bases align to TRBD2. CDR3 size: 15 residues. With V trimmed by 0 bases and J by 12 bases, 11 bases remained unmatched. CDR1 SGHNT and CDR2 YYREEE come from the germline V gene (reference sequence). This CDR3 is CASSLAGGPYRVQFF. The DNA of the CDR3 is TGTGCCAGCAGCTTGGCGGGAGGGCCATATCGGGTGCAGTTCTTC.

The DNA of the CDR3 is TGTGCCAGCTCACAGGGGGATGCTGAAGCTTTCTTT. Translating gives CASSQGDAEAFF. The chain joins TRBV18 to TRBJ1-1; D is perhaps TRBD1 (6 bases). Deletions cut 4 bases from V and 6 bases from J, with 9 bases between. Looked up from germline, CDR1 is KGHSH and CDR2 is LQKENI. CDR3 length equals 12 residues.

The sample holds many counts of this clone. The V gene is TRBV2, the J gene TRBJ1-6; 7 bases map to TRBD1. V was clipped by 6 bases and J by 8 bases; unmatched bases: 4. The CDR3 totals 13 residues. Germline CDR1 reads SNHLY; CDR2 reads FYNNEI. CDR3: CASRTGSYSPLHF. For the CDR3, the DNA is TGTGCCAGCAGGACAGGGTCGTATTCACCCCTCCACTTT.

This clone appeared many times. The CDR3 DNA follows: TGTGCCAGCAGTTCAATGGGTCACGGGACCGCGAACACCGGGGAGCTGTTTTTT. Translation: CASSSMGHGTANTGELFF. The chain links TRBV28 to TRBJ2-2; possibly TRBD1 or TRBD2 for D (5 bases each). Germline loops: CDR1 MDHEN, CDR2 SYDVKM. V lost 4 bases, J lost 0 bases, and 18 bases lay in between. The CDR3 loop spans 18 amino acids.

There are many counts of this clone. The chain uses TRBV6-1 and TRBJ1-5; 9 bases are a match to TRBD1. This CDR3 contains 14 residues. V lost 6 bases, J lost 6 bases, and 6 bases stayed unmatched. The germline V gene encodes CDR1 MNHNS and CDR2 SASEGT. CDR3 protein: CASRDTGGGQPQHF. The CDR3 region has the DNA TGTGCCAGCAGGGACACAGGGGGCGGTCAGCCCCAGCATTTT.

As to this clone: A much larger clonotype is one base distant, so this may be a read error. The CDR3 here is CSARDWRASLNEQFF. The CDR3 nucleotides are TGCAGTGCTAGAGATTGGCGGGCTAGTTTGAATGAGCAGTTCTTC. The chain uses TRBV20-1 and TRBJ2-1, with D possibly being TRBD2 (5 bases). CDR3 length: 15 amino acids. CDR1 and CDR2 (germline): DFQATT, SNEGSKA (reference sequence). V was shortened by 0 bases and J by 7 bases, with 16 bases between the two germline ends.

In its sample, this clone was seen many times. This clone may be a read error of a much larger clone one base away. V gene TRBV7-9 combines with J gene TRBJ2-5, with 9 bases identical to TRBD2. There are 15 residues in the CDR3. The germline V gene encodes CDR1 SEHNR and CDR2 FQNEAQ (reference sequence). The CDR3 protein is CASSFPTSGQGTQYF. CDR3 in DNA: TGTGCCAGCAGCTTCCCGACTAGCGGTCAAGGGACCCAGTACTTC.

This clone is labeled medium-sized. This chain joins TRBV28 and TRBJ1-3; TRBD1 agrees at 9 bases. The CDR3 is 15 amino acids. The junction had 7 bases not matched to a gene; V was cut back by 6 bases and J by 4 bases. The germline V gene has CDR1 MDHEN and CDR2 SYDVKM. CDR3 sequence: CASSRGTGMGNTIYF. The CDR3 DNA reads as TGTGCCAGCAGCCGAGGGACAGGGATGGGAAACACCATATATTTT.

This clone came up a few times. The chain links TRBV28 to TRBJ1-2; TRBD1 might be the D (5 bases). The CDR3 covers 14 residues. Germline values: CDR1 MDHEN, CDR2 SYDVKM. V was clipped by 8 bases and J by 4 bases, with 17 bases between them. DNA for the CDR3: TGTGCCAGCGACCCGGGACGGGTCATCTATGGCTACACCTTC. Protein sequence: CASDPGRVIYGYTF.

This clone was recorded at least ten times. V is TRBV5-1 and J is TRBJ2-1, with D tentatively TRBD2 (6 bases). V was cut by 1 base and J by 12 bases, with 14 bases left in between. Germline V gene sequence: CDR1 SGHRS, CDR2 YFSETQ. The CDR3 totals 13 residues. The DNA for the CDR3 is TGCGCCAGCAGCTTGAGGAGGGGCGATGGGCAGTTCTTC. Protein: CASSLRRGDGQFF.

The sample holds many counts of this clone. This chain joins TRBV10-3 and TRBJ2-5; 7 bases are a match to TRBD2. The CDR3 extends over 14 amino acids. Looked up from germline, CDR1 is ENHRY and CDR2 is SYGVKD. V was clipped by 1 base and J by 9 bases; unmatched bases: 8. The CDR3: CAISEFGGREAQYF. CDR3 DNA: TGTGCCATCAGTGAGTTTGGGGGTCGGGAGGCCCAGTACTTC.

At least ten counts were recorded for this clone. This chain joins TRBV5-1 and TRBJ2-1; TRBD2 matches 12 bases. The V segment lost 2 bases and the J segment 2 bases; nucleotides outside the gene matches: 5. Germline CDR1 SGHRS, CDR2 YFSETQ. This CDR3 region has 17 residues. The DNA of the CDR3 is TGCGCCAGCAGCTTCGCTAGCGGGAGGGTCGCCTACAATGAGCAGTTCTTC. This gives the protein CASSFASGRVAYNEQFF.

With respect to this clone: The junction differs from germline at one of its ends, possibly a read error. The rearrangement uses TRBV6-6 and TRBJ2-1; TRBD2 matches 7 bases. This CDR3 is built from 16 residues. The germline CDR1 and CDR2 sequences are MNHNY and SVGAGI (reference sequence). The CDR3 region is CASSYPQWAGDDEQSF. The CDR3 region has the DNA TGTGCCAGCAGTTACCCCCAATGGGCGGGAGATGATGAGCAGTCCTTT.

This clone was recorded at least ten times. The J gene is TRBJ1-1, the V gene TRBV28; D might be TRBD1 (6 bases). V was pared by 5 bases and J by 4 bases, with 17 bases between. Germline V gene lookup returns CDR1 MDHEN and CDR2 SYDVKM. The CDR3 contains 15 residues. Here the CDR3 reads CASSPQTGLGTEAFF. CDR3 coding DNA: TGTGCCAGCAGTCCACAAACAGGGTTAGGCACTGAAGCTTTCTTT.

The CDR3 DNA sequence: TGTGCCAGTAGTATAGGGGCAGGGGGGACTAATGAAAAACTGTTTTTT. As protein: CASSIGAGGTNEKLFF. The gene calls are TRBV19 and TRBJ1-4, with TRBD1 matching 7 bases. Trimming took 1 base from V and 2 from J; bases not matched to a gene: 4. The CDR3 runs to 16 residues. The V gene's germline CDR1 is LNHDA and CDR2 SQIVND (reference sequence).

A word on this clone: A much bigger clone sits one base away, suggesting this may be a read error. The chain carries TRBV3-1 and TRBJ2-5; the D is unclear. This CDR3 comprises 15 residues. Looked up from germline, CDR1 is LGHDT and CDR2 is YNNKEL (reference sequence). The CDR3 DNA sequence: TGTGCCAGCAGCCAGCCCCTTAGGTACCAAGAGACCCAGCACTTC. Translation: CASSQPLRYQETQHF.

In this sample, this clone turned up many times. Here the CDR3 reads CSARLAGTQETQYF. In DNA, the CDR3 is TGCAGTGCTAGGCTAGCGGGAACGCAAGAGACCCAGTACTTC. The chain employs TRBV20-1 and TRBJ2-5; the match to TRBD2 covers 9 bases. The CDR3 extends over 14 amino acids. The germline V gene encodes CDR1 DFQATT and CDR2 SNEGSKA (reference sequence). J lost 2 bases, V lost 3 bases, and 4 bases had no gene match.

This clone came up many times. The chain's CDR3 is CASSLTGGFTDTQYF. In DNA form, the CDR3 reads TGTGCCAGCAGTTTGACAGGGGGCTTTACGGATACGCAGTATTTT. This rearrangement joins TRBV27 to TRBJ2-3, with 10 positions matching TRBD1. Losses at the gene ends were 3 bases for V and 6 bases for J; bases not matched to a gene: 6. The CDR3 has 15 amino acids. CDR1 and CDR2 from the germline V gene are MNHEY and SMNVEV (reference sequence).

CDR3 DNA sequence: TGTGCCTGGAGTGTAAGGGGAGGGAGTGGGGGGCAGTACTTC. Translated, it gives CAWSVRGGSGGQYF. The chain employs TRBV30 and TRBJ2-7; 7 nucleotides align to TRBD2. CDR3 size: 14 residues. After removal of 0 bases from V and 9 bases from J, the junction contained 11 bases not matched to a gene. Germline assignment: CDR1 GTSNPN and CDR2 SVGIG (reference sequence).

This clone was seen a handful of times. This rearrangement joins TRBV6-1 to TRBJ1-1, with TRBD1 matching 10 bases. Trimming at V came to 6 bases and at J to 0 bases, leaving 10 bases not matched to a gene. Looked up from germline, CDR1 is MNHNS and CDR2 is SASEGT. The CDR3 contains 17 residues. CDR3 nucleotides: TGTGCCAGCAGAGCAGACAGGGGGCCGTCAATGAACACTGAAGCTTTCTTT. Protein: CASRADRGPSMNTEAFF.

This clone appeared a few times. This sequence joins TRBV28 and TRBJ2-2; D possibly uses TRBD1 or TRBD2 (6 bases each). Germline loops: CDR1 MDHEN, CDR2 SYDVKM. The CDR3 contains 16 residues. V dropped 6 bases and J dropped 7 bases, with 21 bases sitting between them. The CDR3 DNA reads TGTGCCAGCAGCCCTATGGGGGGCATTATTGTCGGGGAGCTGTTTTTT. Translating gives CASSPMGGIIVGELFF.

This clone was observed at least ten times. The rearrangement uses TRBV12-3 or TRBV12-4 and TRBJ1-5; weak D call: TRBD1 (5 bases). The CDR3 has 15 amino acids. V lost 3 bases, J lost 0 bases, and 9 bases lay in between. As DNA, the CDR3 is TGTGCCAGCAGTTTGCATACAGGTAGCAATCAGCCCCAGCATTTT. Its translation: CASSLHTGSNQPQHF.

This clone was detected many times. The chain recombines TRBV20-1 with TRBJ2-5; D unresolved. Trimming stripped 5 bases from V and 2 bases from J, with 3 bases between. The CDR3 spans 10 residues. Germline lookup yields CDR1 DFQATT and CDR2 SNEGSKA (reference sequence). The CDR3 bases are TGCAGTGCTGAGCAAGAGACCCAGTACTTC. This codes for CSAEQETQYF.